One and the same sample provided the 22 T cell receptor beta chains below, sequenced in a study of beta chain features in type 1 diabetes. Every isolated RNA sample was fully reverse transcribed, so sequencing captured expressed TCRB transcripts. Assay used: immunoSEQ multiplex PCR; TCRdb lists only in-frame clones, some missing. The sample lists around 500,000 clones, around 28% occurring once. Sequencing was carried out using naive CD4+ T cells from blood. All receptors derive from a man in his late teens or twenties in good health.

This sequence joins TRBV7-8 and TRBJ2-7, with D uncertain. The CDR3 runs 13 residues. V was trimmed by 5 bases and J by 7 bases, leaving 15 bases between them. Germline assignment: CDR1 SGHVS and CDR2 FQNEAQ. CDR3 residues: CASSPLGLWEQYF. In nucleotides, the CDR3 is TGTGCCAGCAGCCCCCTCGGCCTCTGGGAGCAGTACTTC.

This clone occurred once. This CDR3 is also generated by other DNA sequences in the sample. V and J are TRBV9 and TRBJ2-3; D unresolved. The CDR3 is made up of 13 amino acids. CDR1 SGDLS and CDR2 YYNGEE come from the germline V gene. Trimming removed 2 bases from V and 1 base from J, with 5 bases in between. The CDR3 spells CASSVAGTDTQYF. CDR3 coding DNA: TGTGCCAGCAGCGTGGCTGGCACAGATACGCAGTATTTT. Together with reference TRBV9 and TRBJ2-3, the CDR3 gives the full variable domain: DSGVTQTPKHLITATGQRVTLRCSPRSGDLSVYWYQQSLDQGLQFLIQYYNGEERAKGNILERFSAQQFPDLHSELNLSSLELGDSALYFCASSVAGTDTQYFGPGTRLTVL.

This clone was detected only a few times. The chain employs TRBV7-9 and TRBJ1-4, with no clear D. The CDR3 runs to 12 residues. Germline V gives CDR1 SEHNR, CDR2 FQNEAQ (reference sequence). Trimming pared 2 bases from V and 7 bases from J, leaving 5 bases between. The DNA of the CDR3 is TGTGCCAGCAGCTTACTCCCTGAAAAACTGTTTTTT. It translates to CASSLLPEKLFF.

This chain uses TRBV30 with TRBJ2-2; 8 bases line up with TRBD1. The J segment lost 5 bases and the V segment lost 3 bases, leaving 5 bases of the junction unmatched. This CDR3 region has 14 residues. The V gene's germline CDR1 is GTSNPN and CDR2 SVGIG (reference sequence). The CDR3 sequence: CAWRRRGRTGELFF. The CDR3 coding sequence is TGTGCCTGGAGACGCAGGGGGCGGACCGGGGAGCTGTTTTTT.

The sample holds a few counts of this clone. The J gene is TRBJ2-1, the V gene TRBV9; possibly TRBD2 for D (6 bases). The CDR3 covers 16 residues. Trimming pared 0 bases from V and 5 bases from J, leaving 15 bases between. Germline CDR1 SGDLS, CDR2 YYNGEE. The CDR3 region has the DNA TGTGCCAGCAGCGTAGCGGGGGATCTCGGAGACAATGAGCAGTTCTTC. It is translated as CASSVAGDLGDNEQFF.

The rearrangement uses TRBV18 and TRBJ1-5, with TRBD1 matching 9 bases. Trimming at V came to 5 bases and at J to 6 bases, leaving 11 bases not matched to a gene. Germline V gives CDR1 KGHSH, CDR2 LQKENI. This CDR3 is built from 16 residues. CDR3 amino acids: CASSGGTGGSGQPQHF. DNA of the CDR3: TGTGCCAGCTCAGGGGGAACAGGGGGCTCAGGTCAGCCCCAGCATTTT.

This clone turned up a few times. The identical CDR3 is also encoded by other nucleotide sequences in the sample. This rearrangement joins TRBV9 to TRBJ2-1; 9 nucleotides match TRBD2. CDR3 length: 15 amino acids. CDR1 and CDR2 from the germline V gene are SGDLS and YYNGEE. J was trimmed by 3 bases and V by 0 bases; bases with no gene match: 1. DNA of the CDR3: TGTGCCAGCAGCGTAGATAGCGGGAGCTACAATGAGCAGTTCTTC. Its protein is CASSVDSGSYNEQFF.

The genes are TRBV5-1 and TRBJ2-1, with a tentative D call TRBD2 (6 bases). The CDR3 covers 14 residues. Germline V CDR1 and CDR2: SGHRS, YFSETQ. The V end lost 5 bases, the J end lost 8 bases, and 17 bases lay between the germline ends. In DNA, the CDR3 is TGCGCCAGCAGTTTCGGACGACTAGGGGATGAGCAGTTCTTC. This sequence encodes CASSFGRLGDEQFF.

This sequence joins TRBV4-3 and TRBJ2-1, with 10 nucleotides matching TRBD1. Germline lookup yields CDR1 LGHNA and CDR2 YSLEER. Trimming took 0 bases from V and 7 from J; bases not matched to a gene: 6. The CDR3 runs to 16 residues. CDR3 DNA: TGCGCCAGCAGCCAAGAAAGAGGGACAGGGGTGAATGAGCAGTTCTTC. This codes for CASSQERGTGVNEQFF.

The rearrangement joins TRBV30 to TRBJ2-1, with 7 bases matching TRBD2. Germline assignment: CDR1 GTSNPN and CDR2 SVGIG (reference sequence). With V trimmed by 5 bases and J by 6 bases, 16 bases remained unmatched. The CDR3 covers 16 residues. CDR3 DNA sequence: TGTGCCTGGGGCGTGAGAAGGGCGGGAGCCCGCAATGAGCAGTTCTTC. Translation: CAWGVRRAGARNEQFF.

The genes are TRBV7-2 and TRBJ2-3; D unclear. Germline V lookup: CDR1 SGHTA, CDR2 FQGNSA. V shed 1 base and J shed 2 bases, with 4 bases lying between them. This CDR3 is built from 13 residues. CDR3 protein: CASSLDATDTQYF. In DNA, the CDR3 is TGTGCCAGCAGCTTAGACGCCACAGATACGCAGTATTTT.

This clone turned up a few times. The chain employs TRBV28 and TRBJ1-2, with D hard to call. There are 15 residues in the CDR3. Germline CDR1 MDHEN, CDR2 SYDVKM. Trimming left V 3 bases short and J 6 bases short, with 17 bases between. The CDR3 DNA reads TGTGCCAGCAGTTTTCCTACCAGAGGGAAGAATGGCTACACCTTC. It specifies CASSFPTRGKNGYTF.

As to this clone: The same CDR3 also results from other DNA sequences found in this sample. The chain combines TRBV30 with TRBJ2-7; TRBD1 might be the D (6 bases). Per germline, CDR1 GTSNPN and CDR2 SVGIG (reference sequence). V shed 3 bases and J shed 2 bases, with 8 bases lying between them. This CDR3 contains 12 residues. The CDR3 sequence: CAWRQGPYEQYF. CDR3 nucleotides: TGTGCCTGGAGACAGGGTCCCTACGAGCAGTACTTC.

J is TRBJ2-5 and V is TRBV29-1; perhaps TRBD1 as D (5 bases). The DNA end favors TRBJ2-7, so the J call may be wrong. The CDR3 extends over 11 amino acids. Germline assignment: CDR1 SQVTM and CDR2 ANQGSEA. CDR3 sequence (DNA): TGCAGCGTTGCCAGGGACTACGAGCAGTACTTC. It translates to CSVARDYEQYF.

In DNA form, the CDR3 reads TGTGCCAGCAGTCGGACAGTCTCCTACGAGCAGTACTTC. This sequence encodes CASSRTVSYEQYF. This chain connects TRBV27 to TRBJ2-7; D possibly corresponds to TRBD1 (6 bases). V lost 5 bases and J 0 bases, leaving 8 bases between the germline ends. The CDR3 spans 13 residues. Per germline, CDR1 MNHEY and CDR2 SMNVEV (reference sequence).

A few counts support this clone. The chain recombines TRBV4-3 with TRBJ2-5, with 12 bases matching TRBD2. The germline V gene has CDR1 LGHNA and CDR2 YSLEER. V gave up 3 bases and J gave up 5 bases; unmatched junction bases: 1. This CDR3 contains 14 residues. Here the CDR3 reads CASSQGLAGETQYF. The CDR3 DNA is TGCGCCAGCAGCCAGGGACTAGCGGGCGAGACCCAGTACTTC.

The chain combines TRBV10-3 with TRBJ2-3; D remains ambiguous. Per germline, CDR1 ENHRY and CDR2 SYGVKD. CDR3 length: 15 amino acids. V lost 4 bases to trimming and J lost 4 bases, with 15 bases between them. CDR3 bases: TGTGCCATCAGTGGGTTGATACTCCGGTCAGATACGCAGTATTTT. It is translated as CAISGLILRSDTQYF.

This rearrangement joins TRBV14 to TRBJ1-2; a weak D match, TRBD1 (6 bases). CDR1 is SGHDN and CDR2 is FVKESK in the germline V gene. This CDR3 is built from 15 residues. The ends were cut back, 6 bases at V and 4 bases at J, with 18 bases in the middle. The CDR3 coding sequence is TGTGCCAGCAGTCTACTCGGGGGGCTGGCCTATGGCTACACCTTC. It is translated as CASSLLGGLAYGYTF.

This clone appeared a few times. This chain links TRBV9 with TRBJ2-7; 9 bases line up with TRBD2. CDR3 length equals 16 residues. The germline gives CDR1 SGDLS, CDR2 YYNGEE. Losses at the gene ends were 0 bases for V and 2 bases for J; bases not matched to a gene: 6. CDR3 bases: TGTGCCAGCAGCGTAGCTGTCCTAGCGGGGACCTACGAGCAGTACTTC. This translates into CASSVAVLAGTYEQYF. The variable domain in full, with the rest retrieved from reference TRBV9 and TRBJ2-7, is DSGVTQTPKHLITATGQRVTLRCSPRSGDLSVYWYQQSLDQGLQFLIQYYNGEERAKGNILERFSAQQFPDLHSELNLSSLELGDSALYFCASSVAVLAGTYEQYFGPGTRLTVT.

In the case of this clone: Its ends do not fully match the called genes, so a read error is possible. The chain has TRBV7-2 and TRBJ2-5; D gene uncertain. Germline CDR1 is SGHTA and CDR2 is FQGNSA. The CDR3 is made up of 14 amino acids. The CDR3 loop is CASTLLMAGETQYF. The CDR3 DNA reads as TGTGCCAGCACCTTACTCATGGCCGGCGAGACCCAGTACTTC.

Concerning this clone itself: In the same sample, other DNA sequences code for this CDR3. The chain has TRBV7-2 and TRBJ2-3; unclear D gene. The germline CDR1 and CDR2 sequences are SGHTA and FQGNSA. The CDR3 consists of 14 residues. Between the trimmed V and J ends, which lost 5 bases and 0 bases, there was a span of 9 bases. CDR3: CASSPRASTDTQYF. The CDR3 nucleotides read TGTGCCAGCAGCCCCCGGGCGAGCACAGATACGCAGTATTTT.

This rearrangement joins TRBV9 to TRBJ1-2, with TRBD1 as a possible D gene (5 bases). The germline V and J ends were trimmed by 5 bases and 2 bases, with 16 bases remaining between them. Germline CDR1 is SGDLS and CDR2 is YYNGEE. The CDR3 covers 15 residues. The CDR3 coding sequence is TGTGCCAGCAGTGTTCCCCCGACAGCAAACTATGGCTACACCTTC. Translated, it gives CASSVPPTANYGYTF.